Listed below are T cell receptor beta chains from one sample, sequenced in a study of radiotherapy plus CTLA-4 blockade in lung cancer. Data came from immunoSEQ multiplex PCR; TCRdb stores just in-frame clones and leaves some out. Of 50,000 to 70,000 clones listed, approximately 80% were seen once; the top ten hold under 7%. The sample in question was peripheral blood, obtained from a patient treated with radiotherapy plus ipilimumab. The receptors here all came from a human donor with non-small cell lung cancer whose response to radiotherapy plus ipilimumab could not be evaluated. CDR3s include the opening cysteine and the closing phenylalanine or tryptophan. D genes are given only for firm matches. Clone size, where shown, is once, few, many, or a class for clones that have expanded.

TRBJ2-2 TRBV4-3 medium-sized TRBD2 TGCGCCAGCAGCCAAGTACCGAGCGGGGGATCACAGGAGCTGTTTTTT CASSQVPSGGSQELFF
TRBJ2-7 TRBV6-6 . TRBD2 TGTGCCAGCACCCCCCCAGCGGGGGGGAGTTACGAGCAGTACTTC CASTPPAGGSYEQYF
TRBJ1-4 TRBV28 . . TGTGCCAGCAGTTTATCTCGATGGGGGGGGACTAATGAAAAACTGTTTTTT CASSLSRWGGTNEKLFF
TRBJ2-3 TRBV4-1 . TRBD1 TGCGCCAGCAGCGTGCGACAGGGTTTCACAGATACGCAGTATTTT CASSVRQGFTDTQYF
TRBJ1-6 TRBV7-2 . . TGTGCCAGCAGTGACAGGTTTAATTCACCCCTCCACTTT CASSDRFNSPLHF
TRBJ1-4 TRBV18 . TRBD1 TGTGCCAGCTCCCTCCGACAGGGGGAGGCTGAAAAACTGTTTTTT CASSLRQGEAEKLFF
TRBJ2-1 TRBV7-2 . . TGTGCCAGCACCCTAAGCTACAATGAGCAGTTCTTC CASTLSYNEQFF
TRBJ2-1 TRBV27 . TRBD2 TGTGCCAGCAGTGTACCGGGACTAGCGGGGGACAATGAGCAGTTCTTC CASSVPGLAGDNEQFF
TRBJ2-3 TRBV7-8 . TRBD2 TGTGCCAGCAAGTGGCGGGGGAGCACAGATACGCAGTATTTT CASKWRGSTDTQYF
TRBJ2-7 TRBV30 . TRBD1 TGTGCCTGGAGTGTTCAGACAGGGCGAACCTACGAGCAGTACTTC CAWSVQTGRTYEQYF
TRBJ2-1 TRBV9 . TRBD1 TGTGCCAGCAGCGCCTCCGCTTCGACAGGGTCGGATGAGCAGTTCTTC CASSASASTGSDEQFF
TRBJ2-3 TRBV6-5 . TRBD2 TGTGCCAGCAGTTACACGGGGGGGCTGACCGATACGCAGTATTTT CASSYTGGLTDTQYF
TRBJ2-7 TRBV21-1 . . TGTGCCAGCAGCGAAATTCTAGCGGGGGAGACCTACGAGCAGTACTTC CASSEILAGETYEQYF
TRBJ2-1 TRBV11-2 . TRBD1 TGTGCCAGCAGCTTAGGGTCAGGGGGCTCCTACAATGAGCAGTTCTTC CASSLGSGGSYNEQFF
TRBJ2-6 TRBV6-5 few . TGTGCCAGCAGTTATGGGGGGACCGGGGCCAACGTCCTGACTTTC CASSYGGTGANVLTF
TRBJ2-3 TRBV4-3 once . TGCGCCAGCAGCCAAGACGTCGGTCAGGGAGATACGCAGTATTTT CASSQDVGQGDTQYF
TRBJ2-7 TRBV6-5 . . TGTGCCAGCAGTTACCCCCGGGACACTTCCTACGAGCAGTACTTC CASSYPRDTSYEQYF
TRBJ1-2 TRBV18 once . TGTGCCAGCTCACCAAGGGACTCTTTAAGGGGTGGCTACACCTTC CASSPRDSLRGGYTF
TRBJ2-3 TRBV7-8 . TRBD2 TGTGCCAGCAGCACCTGGACTAGCGGGGATAGCACAGATACGCAGTATTTT CASSTWTSGDSTDTQYF
TRBJ2-7 TRBV5-1 . . TGCGCCAGCAGCTTACAGGGAAGTTCAGACGAGCAGTACTTC CASSLQGSSDEQYF
TRBJ2-4 TRBV7-2 few . TGTGCCAGCAACAATAGGGGCGCGAAGGGTAACATTCAGTACTTC CASNNRGAKGNIQYF
TRBJ2-5 TRBV10-3 . TRBD1 TGTGCCATCAGTCGGGACAGGATTCAAGAGACCCAGTACTTC CAISRDRIQETQYF
TRBJ1-1 TRBV2 . . TGTGCCAGCACCAGCGGGGTCCTCACTGAAGCTTTCTTT CASTSGVLTEAFF
TRBJ1-1 TRBV27 once . TGTGCCAGCACCAAAAGGGGAATGAACACTGAAGCTTTCTTT CASTKRGMNTEAFF
TRBJ1-4 TRBV19 . TRBD1 TGTGCCAGTAGTGCCACAGGGGGAGGAAATGAAAAACTGTTTTTT CASSATGGGNEKLFF